This TCR beta chain was captured in a study of blood T cell repertoires in COVID-19. About the study: Nucleic acid was either cDNA or gDNA, and it came from T cells, B-cell-depleted T cells, or PBMCs.

In germline, CDR1 is MNHEY, CDR2 SMNVEV (reference sequence). This CDR3 has 14 residues. Germline trimming cut 5 bases from V and 8 bases from J; bases unmatched to any gene: 5. In the original workflow: Amplification of reference gene primers provided the estimated nucleated cell counts. TCRdb keeps only in-frame clones here, not all; method: immunoSEQ multiplex PCR. D and trimming were read from the DNA, whereas the V and J calls and clone size are those reported in that table. Of roughly 500,000 clones in the sample, around 87% were seen once. Everyone who took part was roughly 18 to 89 years old, and they came from 20 to 25 US areas. Two negative PCRs, clearance, or symptom resolution had been documented for recovered Cohort 3 donors.

The origin of this receptor is a woman aged 40-49 years who had recovered from COVID-19. The chain uses TRBV27 and TRBJ2-1; TRBD2 matches at 11 bases. Sequenced: PBMCs or T cells enriched from blood (not recorded which). This CDR3 is CASSTSGRGDEQFF. For the CDR3, the DNA is TGTGCCAGCAGTACTAGCGGGAGAGGAGATGAGCAGTTCTTC.